This record looks at one T cell receptor (beta chain) sequence and its context. This table comes from immunoSEQ multiplex PCR, and its TCRdb copy is limited to in-frame clones, with some not included. The sample yields about 130,000 clones, about four fifths seen once. These data belong to a study of blood T cell repertoires in COVID-19. The CDR3 covers 11 residues. The V end was cut by 2 bases, the J end by 7 bases, with 6 bases between. The germline CDR1 and CDR2 sequences are DFQATT and SNEGSKA (reference sequence). For recovered donors of Cohort 3, there were two negative PCRs, clearance, or symptom resolution.

The receptor's source is a man aged 45-60 years who had recovered from COVID-19. The J gene is TRBJ1-5, the V gene TRBV20-1; no clear D. The sequenced sample was PBMCs or T cells enriched from blood (not recorded which). CDR3 in DNA: TGCAGTGCTAGAACAAACCAGCCCCAGCATTTT. It yields the protein CSARTNQPQHF.